This T cell receptor (beta chain) was identified in a study of regulatory T cells in long-lasting Graves disease (dated by TCRdb to the early 2020s). Describing the broader study: Persistent Graves' disease meant more than 5 years of antithyroid drug treatment with TSH receptor autoantibodies that stayed positive. Patients with persistent Graves' disease were compared with patients with newly diagnosed Graves' disease using TCR sequencing and RNA sequencing of peripheral blood. The study took place in China and was registered as a clinical trial. In the clinical cohort, patients with persistent Graves' disease had used antithyroid drugs for an average of roughly ten years. A total of 35 or so samples underwent TCR sequencing: some 13 from persistent and around 20 from newly diagnosed Graves' disease patients. What the research found in general, with its limitations: Compared with newly diagnosed patients, patients with persistent Graves' disease had lower TCR Shannon entropy and fewer highly expanded clones, which suggests clonal expansion. Peripheral blood alone was examined, since thyroid tissue, which constituted the primary lesion, could not be accessed. Only the TCR beta chain was sequenced and analyzed. As a limitation, the authors acknowledged that the small sample size may reduce accuracy. Patients with persistent disease shared more public clonotypes (under 3,000) than newly diagnosed patients did (roughly 970). TRBV28, TRBJ1-2 and TRBJ2-5 were preferentially used in persistent disease, while TRBV20-1 and TRBJ2-1 were favored in newly diagnosed disease.

Details on this clonotype: What antigen it recognizes has not been identified. No base quality information exists; no much larger clone differs at one position.

Library construction relied on multiplex PCR. Sequenced using an Illumina HiSeq 4000. TCR beta libraries were built with iRepertoire HTBI primers and Arm-PCR amplification of CDR3 regions. Before sequencing, the PCR products went through gel purification. For the original study's pipeline: A total of roughly 65 TRBV and some 15 TRBJ segments were identified across samples and were used for gene usage analysis of CDR3 amino acid clonotypes. Filtered high-quality paired reads were merged into contigs using COPE and FqMerger. Contigs were aligned with BLAST to IMGT TRBV, TRBD and TRBJ reference genes, and CDR3 was defined per IMGT. Highly expanded clones were defined as clonotypes with a frequency above 0.1%. Repertoire diversity was measured by Shannon entropy, and V-J evenness by the Gini coefficient. A clonotype found in more than one individual was treated as public. TCRdb trimmed the raw reads at Q25, called clones with MiXCR and kept productive beta chains. Each entry merges the rows of one CDR3 protein and shows their most common DNA and genes. None of the V and J calls come from the authors' own analysis; TCRdb made them. The sample table records 400,000 to 500,000 distinct CDR3 sequences; around 20% of these occur just once. The top ten constitute 7.8% of the sample.

From its cysteine to its phenylalanine, the CDR3 spans 14 amino acids. The kept DNA is CDR3 alone, 42 bases in frame from the first base. The trim is 2 bases for V and 2 bases for J, with a gap of 8 bases between the germline ends. The germline V gene gives CDR1 as ENHRY and CDR2 as SYGVKD. The sample's time point, from its label and the paper: persistent/refractory GD, antithyroid drugs over 5 years with positive TRAb. For both TCR sequencing and RNA sequencing, RNA was extracted from PBMCs using TRIzol. Graves' disease was diagnosed according to American Thyroid Association guidelines. Recruitment of patients was carried out at an endocrinology department in Xi'an, China. Each patient gave approximately 10 milliliters of peripheral blood, collected in an EDTA anticoagulant tube. Ficoll Paque Plus density gradient separation was used to isolate PBMCs, and no additional T cell sorting was done. An Agilent 2100 Bioanalyzer and agarose gel were used to assess RNA quality, and a NanoDrop 2000 was used to measure RNA concentration.

The rearranged segments are TRBV10-3 and TRBJ2-3; the D gene remains uncertain. This receptor was taken from a female donor with Graves disease. The sample was peripheral blood mononuclear cells (PBMCs), taken when the disease was refractory, from a patient treated with antithyroid drugs. The encoded CDR3 is CAISETVNTDTQYF. The bases read TGTGCCATCAGTGAGACAGTAAACACAGATACGCAGTATTTT.